Shown below are 21 T cell receptor beta chains from a single sample sequenced in a study of T cell responses to AZD1222 COVID-19 vaccine. Clones were sequenced by immunoSEQ multiplex PCR, and TCRdb holds only the in-frame ones, with some missing. The data contain fewer than 150,000 clones, approximately 92% of them singletons. The material sequenced was peripheral blood, taken 28 days after the second AZD1222 dose. All receptors come from an adult who received the AZD1222 COVID-19 vaccine.

This rearrangement joins TRBV18 to TRBJ1-2; TRBD1 is a possible D gene (6 bases). CDR1 KGHSH and CDR2 LQKENI come from the germline V gene. The V and J ends lost 4 bases and 2 bases respectively, with 8 bases between them. CDR3 size: 13 residues. CDR3 residues: CASSRTVNYGYTF. In DNA, the CDR3 is TGTGCCAGCTCACGGACAGTGAACTATGGCTACACCTTC.

For the CDR3, the DNA is TGTGCCAGCACCCCAACGGGGGCTTTCTTT. Translated: CASTPTGAFF. The chain has TRBV6-5 and TRBJ1-1; D remains unclear. The CDR3 sequence is 10 residues long. Germline CDR1 is MNHEY and CDR2 is SVGAGI. Trimming pared 7 bases from V and 11 bases from J, leaving 11 bases between.

The chain combines TRBV19 with TRBJ1-5, with D unresolved. Trimming shortened V by 6 bases and J by 0 bases, and 12 bases separated the two germline ends. The germline gives CDR1 LNHDA, CDR2 SQIVND (reference sequence). This CDR3 is built from 15 residues. DNA for the CDR3: TGTGCCAGTAGGCCACAGTTACTTAGCAATCAGCCCCAGCATTTT. This gives the protein CASRPQLLSNQPQHF.

The chain recombines TRBV19 with TRBJ2-7, with TRBD1 identical over 7 bases. The V segment lost 3 bases and the J segment 0 bases; nucleotides outside the gene matches: 5. The CDR3 loop spans 15 amino acids. CDR1 LNHDA and CDR2 SQIVND come from the germline V gene (reference sequence). CDR3 protein: CASSISAGGSYEQYF. As DNA, the CDR3 is TGTGCCAGTAGTATTTCAGCAGGGGGCTCCTACGAGCAGTACTTC.

The V call is TRBV7-2, the J call TRBJ1-3; no definite D call. The CDR3 runs 14 residues. V was pared by 5 bases and J by 1 base, with 9 bases between. CDR1 and CDR2 from the germline V gene are SGHTA and FQGNSA. CDR3 protein: CASSARISGNTIYF. The CDR3 bases are TGTGCCAGCAGCGCAAGGATTTCTGGAAACACCATATATTTT.

This clone has only a few counts. This rearrangement joins TRBV7-8 to TRBJ1-2, with D unclear. Germline-derived CDR1 and CDR2 are SGHVS and FQNEAQ. This CDR3 spans 13 amino acids. V lost 5 bases, J lost 4 bases, and 11 bases lay in between. In DNA form, the CDR3 reads TGTGCCAGCAGCCTCACCGAGATCTATGGCTACACCTTC. This sequence encodes CASSLTEIYGYTF.

J is TRBJ1-1 and V is TRBV30; no clear D. Germline V CDR1 and CDR2: GTSNPN, SVGIG (reference sequence). V was trimmed by 2 bases and J by 3 bases, leaving 4 bases between them. There are 11 residues in the CDR3. In nucleotides, the CDR3 is TGTGCCTGGAGTTGGGACACTGAAGCTTTCTTT. It is translated as CAWSWDTEAFF.

The V call is TRBV19, the J call TRBJ1-1, with D unresolved. V gave up 3 bases and J gave up 1 base, with 6 bases separating them. The CDR3 loop spans 13 amino acids. CDR1 is LNHDA, CDR2 SQIVND, per germline (reference sequence). The CDR3 sequence: CASSMTWNTEAFF. The CDR3 region has the DNA TGTGCCAGTAGTATGACGTGGAACACTGAAGCTTTCTTT.

J is TRBJ1-5 and V is TRBV6-1, with 8 bases lining up with TRBD1. V lost 3 bases and J lost 7; bases outside the gene matches: 8. CDR3 length: 15 amino acids. Germline-derived CDR1 and CDR2 are MNHNS and SASEGT. The CDR3: CASSEQGASSQPQHF. The CDR3 DNA follows: TGTGCCAGCAGTGAGCAGGGGGCGTCCAGCCAGCCCCAGCATTTT.

The rearrangement joins TRBV6-1 to TRBJ1-5; D remains unclear. The CDR3 length is 14 residues. CDR1 is MNHNS, CDR2 SASEGT, per germline. V lost 2 bases and J 10 bases, leaving 15 bases between the germline ends. The CDR3 nucleotides read TGTGCCAGCAGTGAATCAGGAACAAGCTCACCCCAGCATTTT. Its translation: CASSESGTSSPQHF.

The chain joins TRBV4-2 to TRBJ1-5; D is undetermined. Germline lookup yields CDR1 LGHNA and CDR2 YNFKEQ. The V and J ends lost 0 bases and 6 bases respectively, with 6 bases between them. The CDR3 extends over 13 amino acids. The DNA for the CDR3 is TGTGCCAGCAGCCAAGATCCGGCTCAGCCCCAGCATTTT. This translates into CASSQDPAQPQHF.

The rearrangement links TRBV5-8 to TRBJ1-1; 7 nucleotides align to TRBD1. The CDR3 extends over 16 amino acids. In germline, CDR1 is SGHTS, CDR2 YDEGEE. V shed 3 bases and J 4 bases; nucleotides not matched to a gene: 12. CDR3 sequence: CASSSRQGRGGTEAFF. CDR3 coding DNA: TGTGCCAGCAGCTCAAGACAGGGTCGTGGGGGCACTGAAGCTTTCTTT.

CDR3 protein: CASSARGSGNYGYTF. For the CDR3, the DNA is TGCGCCAGCAGCGCCAGGGGATCCGGGAACTATGGCTACACCTTC. V gene TRBV5-1 combines with J gene TRBJ1-2; a weak D match, TRBD1 (6 bases). Trimming cost V 4 bases and J 2 bases, with 15 bases left between them. This CDR3 is built from 15 residues. The germline V gene has CDR1 SGHRS and CDR2 YFSETQ.

The chain is built from TRBV6-2 or TRBV6-3 and TRBJ2-7; TRBD2 is a possible D gene (5 bases). From germline, CDR1 is MNHEY and CDR2 SVGEGT. Trimming removed 6 bases at V and 7 bases at J, with 16 bases between. This CDR3 contains 13 residues. CDR3 sequence reads: CASSQAEGVEQYF. The CDR3 nucleotides are TGTGCCAGCAGCCAAGCCGAGGGCGTGGAGCAGTACTTC.

The CDR3 region is CASRRGQNTEAFF. Here the CDR3 DNA reads TGTGCCAGCAGAAGGGGGCAGAACACTGAAGCTTTCTTT. The chain carries TRBV2 and TRBJ1-1; TRBD1 matches at 7 bases. The V and J ends lost 6 bases and 1 base, in that order; junction bases with no gene match: 2. Germline CDR1 SNHLY, CDR2 FYNNEI. This CDR3 region has 13 residues.

The chain employs TRBV15 and TRBJ2-7; D gene unclear. V lost 0 bases and J 0 bases, leaving 6 bases between the germline ends. Germline loops: CDR1 LNHNV, CDR2 YYDKDF (reference sequence). The CDR3 loop spans 14 amino acids. The CDR3 is CATSREESSYEQYF. The CDR3 nucleotides are TGTGCCACCAGCAGAGAGGAGAGCTCCTACGAGCAGTACTTC. Together with reference TRBV15 and TRBJ2-7, the CDR3 gives the full variable domain: DAMVIQNPRYQVTQFGKPVTLSCSQTLNHNVMYWYQQKSSQAPKLLFHYYDKDFNNEADTPDNFQSRRPNTSFCFLDIRSPGLGDTAMYLCATSREESSYEQYFGPGTRLTVT.

This chain uses TRBV19 with TRBJ1-4; the D is unclear. The CDR3 extends over 13 amino acids. The V end lost 8 bases, the J end lost 8 bases, and 15 bases lay between the germline ends. CDR1 is LNHDA and CDR2 is SQIVND in the germline V gene (reference sequence). DNA for the CDR3: TGTGCCAGTTCACGGACGGCCAAGGAAAAACTGTTTTTT. Amino acids: CASSRTAKEKLFF.

The rearrangement joins TRBV7-9 to TRBJ2-2; D is ambiguous. The length of the CDR3 is 13 residues. V gave up 5 bases and J gave up 5 bases, with 9 bases separating them. Germline loops: CDR1 SEHNR, CDR2 FQNEAQ (reference sequence). The CDR3 DNA reads as TGTGCCAGCAGCCTCGTCGAGACCGGGGAGCTGTTTTTT. It is translated as CASSLVETGELFF.

The chain employs TRBV30 and TRBJ2-2; the D gene is possibly TRBD1 (5 bases). Germline-derived CDR1 and CDR2 are GTSNPN and SVGIG (reference sequence). CDR3 size: 13 residues. Trimming stripped 3 bases from V and 7 bases from J, with 12 bases between. CDR3 in amino acids: CAWSTRVGGELFF. As DNA, the CDR3 is TGTGCCTGGAGCACCAGGGTAGGCGGGGAGCTGTTTTTT.

This clone was picked up a small number of times. The chain uses TRBV2 and TRBJ1-5; D gene unclear. Deletions cut 3 bases from V and 4 bases from J, with 13 bases between. CDR1 is SNHLY and CDR2 is FYNNEI in the germline V gene. This CDR3 has 15 residues. The CDR3 loop is CASSEAGGRNQPQHF. CDR3 DNA: TGTGCCAGCAGTGAGGCCGGAGGGAGGAATCAGCCCCAGCATTTT.

V gene TRBV28 combines with J gene TRBJ2-7; D remains unclear. V was pared by 6 bases and J by 2 bases, with 11 bases between. This CDR3 is built from 13 residues. CDR1 and CDR2 (germline): MDHEN, SYDVKM. CDR3: CASSLTTPYEQYF. For the CDR3, the DNA is TGTGCCAGCAGCCTCACTACCCCCTACGAGCAGTACTTC.